A single sample is the source of the 14 T cell receptor beta chains below, sequenced in a study of T cell responses to AZD1222 COVID-19 vaccine. The data were produced by immunoSEQ multiplex PCR, yet TCRdb's version contains in-frame clones alone and is incomplete. The sample records under 95,000 clones, around 90% being singletons. This specimen consisted of peripheral blood, obtained on day 0 of AZD1222 vaccination. These receptors originate from an adult in good health.

The V and J genes are TRBV30 and TRBJ2-5, with unresolved D. The CDR3 length is 11 residues. The V gene lost 3 bases and the J gene lost 3 bases, with 5 bases spanning the gap. In germline, CDR1 is GTSNPN, CDR2 SVGIG (reference sequence). CDR3 loop: CAWSLKETQYF. The CDR3 DNA follows: TGTGCCTGGAGCCTTAAAGAGACCCAGTACTTC.

The CDR3 reads CASSETGTVISYEQYF. Here the CDR3 DNA reads TGTGCCAGCAGCGAAACCGGGACAGTGATCTCCTACGAGCAGTACTTC. This sequence joins TRBV11-2 and TRBJ2-7, with TRBD1 matching 7 bases. This CDR3 comprises 16 residues. Per germline, CDR1 SGHAT and CDR2 FQNNGV. V shed 5 bases and J 0 bases; nucleotides not matched to a gene: 10.

The rearrangement uses TRBV19 and TRBJ2-3; D is unresolved. The CDR3 consists of 12 residues. Germline V gene data show CDR1 as LNHDA and CDR2 as SQIVND (reference sequence). The V and J ends lost 5 bases and 5 bases respectively, with 8 bases between them. The CDR3, as DNA: TGTGCCAGTAGTTCGCGGCTAGATACGCAGTATTTT. Residues: CASSSRLDTQYF.

This sequence joins TRBV7-9 and TRBJ1-6; D not resolved. The CDR3 runs 15 residues. Trimming shortened V by 2 bases and J by 6 bases, and 11 bases separated the two germline ends. Germline V lookup: CDR1 SEHNR, CDR2 FQNEAQ (reference sequence). The CDR3 DNA reads as TGTGCCAGCAGCTTATCAGAAAACTCTAATTCACCCCTCCACTTT. This codes for CASSLSENSNSPLHF.

The V and J genes are TRBV5-4 and TRBJ1-1; TRBD1 aligns across 7 bases. Unmatched junction bases numbered 3, after V lost 1 base and J lost 0 bases. This CDR3 contains 15 residues. The germline CDR1 and CDR2 sequences are SGHNT and YYREEE (reference sequence). CDR3 region: CASSLQGDLNTEAFF. Written as DNA, the CDR3 is TGTGCCAGCAGCTTGCAGGGGGATTTGAACACTGAAGCTTTCTTT.

The V gene is TRBV2, the J gene TRBJ1-5, with D possibly TRBD1 on 5 matching bases. Trimming took 2 bases from V and 6 from J, leaving 11 bases between them. The CDR3 length is 14 residues. CDR1 SNHLY and CDR2 FYNNEI come from the germline V gene. The CDR3 nucleotides are TGTGCCAGCAGTGAAAGGGGATTTGGTCAGCCCCAGCATTTT. It yields the protein CASSERGFGQPQHF.

This chain uses TRBV7-8 with TRBJ1-2; D might be TRBD1 (5 bases). The CDR3 is 14 residues long. In germline, CDR1 is SGHVS, CDR2 FQNEAQ. Trimming took 7 bases from V and 0 from J, leaving 12 bases between them. The CDR3 is CASTPDISNYGYTF. In nucleotides, the CDR3 is TGTGCCAGCACTCCGGACATCTCTAACTATGGCTACACCTTC.

The rearrangement uses TRBV4-2 and TRBJ1-6, with D uncertain. Germline CDR1 and CDR2: LGHNA and YNFKEQ. The CDR3 spans 13 residues. V dropped 0 bases and J dropped 10 bases, with 7 bases sitting between them. This CDR3 is CASSQDMKSPLHF. The CDR3 region has the DNA TGTGCCAGCAGCCAAGATATGAAATCACCCCTCCACTTT.

This chain uses TRBV5-1 with TRBJ2-5; D not resolved. This CDR3 has 16 amino acids. Trimming removed 0 bases at V and 5 bases at J, with 17 bases between. Germline V gene sequence: CDR1 SGHRS, CDR2 YFSETQ. The CDR3 loop reads CASSLGVKGFIETQYF. DNA for the CDR3: TGCGCCAGCAGCTTGGGAGTCAAAGGGTTCATTGAGACCCAGTACTTC.

The chain couples TRBV6-5 to TRBJ1-1, with D unresolved. V was pared by 4 bases and J by 5 bases, with 20 bases between. CDR3 length equals 16 residues. CDR1 and CDR2 from the germline V gene are MNHEY and SVGAGI. CDR3 residues: CASSWGRVRTWTEAFF. The CDR3 DNA reads as TGTGCCAGCAGTTGGGGTCGGGTTCGCACGTGGACTGAAGCTTTCTTT.

The chain is built from TRBV15 and TRBJ2-1, with D unclear. CDR3 length: 17 amino acids. Deletions cut 0 bases from V and 0 bases from J, with 12 bases between. Germline V lookup: CDR1 LNHNV, CDR2 YYDKDF (reference sequence). CDR3 amino acids: CATSRDLGQSSYNEQFF. CDR3 nucleotide sequence: TGTGCCACCAGCAGAGATCTGGGCCAAAGCTCCTACAATGAGCAGTTCTTC.

The chain combines TRBV3-1 (or the pseudogene TRBV3-2) with TRBJ2-1; 8 nucleotides align to TRBD2. Germline CDR1 and CDR2: LGHDT and YNNKEL (reference sequence). CDR3 size: 14 residues. J was trimmed by 9 bases and V by 4 bases; bases with no gene match: 8. The CDR3 is CASSLAGSGPEQFF. Here the CDR3 DNA reads TGTGCCAGCAGCCTAGCGGGATCCGGGCCTGAGCAGTTCTTC.

This chain links TRBV3-1 (or the pseudogene TRBV3-2) with TRBJ2-3; TRBD2 aligns across 12 bases. V shed 3 bases, J shed 2 bases, and the junction held 3 bases outside the gene matches. Germline lookup yields CDR1 LGHDT and CDR2 YNNKEL (reference sequence). The CDR3 is 16 amino acids. The CDR3 coding sequence is TGTGCCAGCAGCCAGACTAGCGGGGGCGCCACAGATACGCAGTATTTT. This translates into CASSQTSGGATDTQYF.

V usage is TRBV6-2 or TRBV6-3 and J usage is TRBJ1-1; D uncertain. CDR3 length: 14 residues. Germline CDR1 MNHEY, CDR2 SVGEGT. Trimming shortened V by 2 bases and J by 1 base, and 8 bases separated the two germline ends. CDR3 sequence reads: CASSYIRSNTEAFF. CDR3 nucleotide sequence: TGTGCCAGCAGTTACATCAGATCGAACACTGAAGCTTTCTTT.